This entry lists 24 T cell receptor beta chains sequenced from one sample in a study of early T cells in non-severe SARS-CoV-2 infection. TCRdb passed the 5' RACE reads through MiXCR, listing each CDR3 protein once. In the table there are over 100,000 distinct CDR3 sequences, around 13% of which are singletons. What was sequenced was whole blood. These receptors were taken from an adult who was a healthcare worker with PCR-confirmed SARS-CoV-2 infection or an uninfected control (not recorded which).

This clonotype was detected ten times or more. The chain employs TRBV12-3 or TRBV12-4 and TRBJ1-2, with 7 bases matching TRBD1. The trim removed 5 bases at V and 4 bases at J, leaving 10 bases unmatched. The length of the CDR3 is 15 residues. In DNA, the CDR3 is TGTGCCAGCAGTGCGGAGGGGGCGCTAGGCTATGGCTACACCTTC. The encoded protein is CASSAEGALGYGYTF.

The CDR3 DNA sequence: TGTGCCAGCAGCACACCGGGGGGGACAACAGATACGCAGTATTTT. It specifies CASSTPGGTTDTQYF. This chain joins TRBV28 and TRBJ2-3; 8 bases match TRBD2. Germline V gene sequence: CDR1 MDHEN, CDR2 SYDVKM. CDR3 length: 15 amino acids. V lost 6 bases to trimming and J lost 3 bases; unmatched junction nucleotides: 8.

This clonotype was detected many times. The chain is built from TRBV7-2 and TRBJ2-3; TRBD2 matches 9 bases. The trim removed 3 bases at V and 0 bases at J, leaving 13 bases unmatched. There are 19 residues in the CDR3. CDR1 SGHTA and CDR2 FQGNSA come from the germline V gene. CDR3 sequence reads: CASSFWASGNGGSTDTQYF. Here the CDR3 DNA reads TGTGCCAGCAGCTTTTGGGCTAGCGGGAATGGGGGGAGCACAGATACGCAGTATTTT.

This rearrangement joins TRBV7-9 to TRBJ2-4, with TRBD1 as a possible D gene (6 bases). The CDR3 is 17 residues long. Trimming took 8 bases from V and 4 from J, leaving 24 bases between them. CDR1 is SEHNR and CDR2 is FQNEAQ in the germline V gene (reference sequence). CDR3 sequence: CASAQWGVGRGKNIQYF. In DNA form, the CDR3 reads TGTGCCAGCGCCCAGTGGGGCGTCGGCAGGGGAAAAAACATTCAGTACTTC.

In this sample, this clonotype turned up many times. The V and J genes are TRBV7-8 and TRBJ1-1, with 10 bases fitting TRBD1. The CDR3 has 17 amino acids. V gave up 1 base and J gave up 5 bases; unmatched junction bases: 10. Germline assignment: CDR1 SGHVS and CDR2 FQNEAQ. This CDR3 reads CASSLGRQGAFRTEAFF. The CDR3 DNA reads TGTGCCAGCAGCTTAGGGCGACAGGGGGCTTTTAGGACTGAAGCTTTCTTT.

This clonotype was detected a few times. The chain employs TRBV28 and TRBJ2-7; possibly TRBD2 for D (6 bases). Germline V gene data show CDR1 as MDHEN and CDR2 as SYDVKM. With 8 bases removed from V and 0 bases from J, the gap between germline ends came to 14 bases. The CDR3 consists of 14 residues. The CDR3 here is CASGGAWDSYEQYF. CDR3 in DNA: TGTGCCAGCGGAGGGGCCTGGGACTCCTACGAGCAGTACTTC.

This clonotype was seen repeatedly, ten times or more. The chain is built from TRBV20-1 and TRBJ1-5; D is possibly TRBD1 (5 bases). Germline CDR1 DFQATT, CDR2 SNEGSKA (reference sequence). V lost 8 bases to trimming and J lost 4 bases, with 12 bases between them. This CDR3 is 12 amino acids long. CDR3 sequence: CSLGGENQPQHF. CDR3 nucleotide sequence: TGCAGTTTGGGAGGGGAGAATCAGCCCCAGCATTTT.

There are many counts of this clonotype. This chain uses TRBV4-3 with TRBJ2-1; D is perhaps TRBD2 (5 bases). V was clipped by 0 bases and J by 8 bases, with 17 bases between them. Per the germline V gene, CDR1 is LGHNA and CDR2 is YSLEER. This CDR3 comprises 16 residues. This CDR3 is CASSQDGRTLAYEQFF. Written as DNA, the CDR3 is TGCGCCAGCAGCCAAGACGGAAGGACTCTGGCCTATGAGCAGTTCTTC.

The rearrangement joins TRBV24-1 to TRBJ2-5; weak D call: TRBD1 (6 bases). V was cut by 0 bases and J by 2 bases, with 12 bases left in between. The CDR3 runs to 16 residues. The V gene's germline CDR1 is KGHDR and CDR2 SFDVKD. The CDR3 nucleotides read TGTGCCACCAGTGATTTGAAGGGAACAGGGCAAGAGACCCAGTACTTC. The encoded protein is CATSDLKGTGQETQYF.

At least ten counts were recorded for this clonotype. The chain has TRBV7-3 and TRBJ2-7, with D possibly being TRBD1 (6 bases). The V and J ends lost 5 bases and 3 bases respectively, with 11 bases between them. The CDR3 sequence is 13 residues long. Germline assignment: CDR1 SGHTA and CDR2 FQGTGA. In nucleotides, the CDR3 is TGTGCCAGCAGCATCCTAGGGGGCTACGAGCAGTACTTC. Its protein product is CASSILGGYEQYF.

The chain is built from TRBV11-1 and TRBJ2-3; TRBD1 might be the D (7 bases). The V end was cut by 8 bases, the J end by 5 bases, with 14 bases between. This CDR3 contains 13 residues. Germline CDR1 is SGHAT and CDR2 is FQDESV (reference sequence). The CDR3 DNA reads TGTGCCAGCTTATCGCAGGGGGGAGATACGCAGTATTTT. Translation: CASLSQGGDTQYF. Combining the CDR3 with reference TRBV11-1 and TRBJ2-3 gives the whole variable domain EAEVAQSPRYKITEKSQAVAFWCDPISGHATLYWYRQILGQGPELLVQFQDESVVDDSQLPKDRFSAERLKGVDSTLKIQPAELGDSAMYLCASLSQGGDTQYFGPGTRLTVL.

The chain links TRBV2 to TRBJ2-5; 8 bases map to TRBD1. CDR1 and CDR2 (germline): SNHLY, FYNNEI. This CDR3 has 14 residues. J was trimmed by 5 bases and V by 6 bases; bases with no gene match: 8. CDR3 coding DNA: TGTGCCAGCAGATTCGGACAGGGATGGGAGACCCAGTACTTC. Protein product: CASRFGQGWETQYF.

With regard to this clonotype: A much larger clone differs by one base, so this may be a read error. The V call is TRBV19, the J call TRBJ2-1; the D is unclear. Trimming took 5 bases from V and 6 from J, leaving 20 bases between them. The CDR3 totals 16 residues. The germline gives CDR1 LNHDA, CDR2 SQIVND (reference sequence). CDR3 nucleotides: TGTGCCAGTAGTTCAATAGGAAGCAGGAGTGGCAATGAGCAGTTCTTC. Translation: CASSSIGSRSGNEQFF.

J is TRBJ1-6 and V is TRBV7-6; D possibly corresponds to TRBD1 (5 bases). CDR1 SGHVS and CDR2 FNYEAQ come from the germline V gene. The V gene lost 5 bases and the J gene lost 9 bases, with 11 bases spanning the gap. CDR3 length: 13 amino acids. The CDR3 loop is CASSKDIGSPLHF. In DNA, the CDR3 is TGTGCCAGCAGCAAGGACATTGGTTCACCCCTCCACTTT.

This chain connects TRBV12-3 or TRBV12-4 to TRBJ1-5; D perhaps matches TRBD1 (6 bases). The CDR3 is 15 residues long. The V and J ends lost 5 bases and 3 bases respectively, with 14 bases between them. The CDR3 region is CASSPEGGYNQPQHF. As DNA, the CDR3 is TGTGCCAGCAGTCCAGAGGGGGGTTACAATCAGCCCCAGCATTTT.

In its sample, this clonotype was seen a few times. The chain joins TRBV5-5 to TRBJ1-1; the match to TRBD1 covers 8 bases. V lost 0 bases, J lost 3 bases, and 7 bases stayed unmatched. This CDR3 contains 16 residues. Germline V gene data show CDR1 as SGHKS and CDR2 as YYEKEE (reference sequence). The CDR3 coding sequence is TGTGCCAGCAGCTTGGCCGGGACAGGCCAATACACTGAAGCTTTCTTT. It encodes CASSLAGTGQYTEAFF.

This clonotype was found many times. The rearrangement uses TRBV6-2 or TRBV6-3 and TRBJ2-1; 10 nucleotides match TRBD2. Per germline, CDR1 MNHEY and CDR2 SVGEGT. This CDR3 comprises 17 residues. J was trimmed by 2 bases and V by 5 bases; bases with no gene match: 9. The CDR3 reads CASSPPGLANPYNEQFF. CDR3 nucleotides: TGTGCCAGCAGTCCCCCGGGACTAGCGAATCCCTACAATGAGCAGTTCTTC.

This clonotype has a count of ten or more. This rearrangement joins TRBV7-9 to TRBJ2-2; D possibly matches TRBD1 or TRBD2 (5 bases each). V lost 5 bases and J 3 bases, leaving 19 bases between the germline ends. The germline gives CDR1 SEHNR, CDR2 FQNEAQ (reference sequence). The CDR3 is 17 residues long. CDR3 coding DNA: TGTGCCAGCAGCCCGCCTGGGACGGCACCTGACACCGGGGAGCTGTTTTTT. Protein sequence: CASSPPGTAPDTGELFF.

This clonotype was detected a few times. The chain links TRBV29-1 to TRBJ2-5; weak D call: TRBD2 (5 bases). Germline CDR1 SQVTM, CDR2 ANQGSEA. V lost 0 bases to trimming and J lost 4 bases, with 9 bases between them. The CDR3 length is 13 residues. CDR3 region: CSVEDLARETQYF. The DNA of the CDR3 is TGCAGCGTTGAAGATCTAGCCAGAGAGACCCAGTACTTC.

This sequence joins TRBV4-1 and TRBJ2-4, with D hard to call. The CDR3 sequence is 12 residues long. Trimming stripped 0 bases from V and 10 bases from J, with 7 bases between. Germline CDR1 reads MGHRA; CDR2 reads YSYEKL. CDR3 coding DNA: TGCGCCAGCAGCCAAGATACCCGGATTCAGTACTTC. Protein product: CASSQDTRIQYF.

The CDR3 DNA reads as TGTGCCAGCAGCTTCGTGGCAGGGAGATACTTC. Translating it yields CASSFVAGRYF. The chain couples TRBV7-9 to TRBJ2-7; D could derive from TRBD1 or TRBD2 (5 bases each). The CDR3 is made up of 11 amino acids. CDR1 is SEHNR, CDR2 FQNEAQ, per germline (reference sequence). Trimming cost V 3 bases and J 13 bases, with 13 bases left between them.

This clonotype was observed at least ten times. DNA of the CDR3: TGCAGCGGCCATACGCCAAATGAGCAGTTCTTC. Translating it yields CSGHTPNEQFF. The J gene is TRBJ2-1, the V gene TRBV29-1; no clear D. Germline lookup yields CDR1 SQVTM and CDR2 ANQGSEA. V lost 7 bases to trimming and J lost 7 bases, with 11 bases between them. CDR3 length: 11 amino acids.

This chain links TRBV7-3 with TRBJ2-2; the D gene is possibly TRBD1 (6 bases). The V end lost 3 bases, the J end lost 5 bases, and 7 bases lay between the germline ends. Germline V gene data show CDR1 as SGHTA and CDR2 as FQGTGA. This CDR3 spans 13 amino acids. The CDR3 DNA follows: TGTGCCAGCAGCTTTACAGGGACCGGGGAGCTGTTTTTT. Amino acids: CASSFTGTGELFF.

The chain has TRBV19 and TRBJ2-7, with a possible D match to TRBD2 (6 bases). Germline CDR1 reads LNHDA; CDR2 reads SQIVND (reference sequence). Deletions cut 11 bases from V and 0 bases from J, with 20 bases between. CDR3 size: 15 residues. The CDR3 DNA is TGTGCCGGAGCCCCCTTCCGGGAGTTCTCCTACGAGCAGTACTTC. Translating gives CAGAPFREFSYEQYF.